This T cell receptor (beta chain) was profiled in a study of blood T cell repertoires in COVID-19. Turning to the study itself: The United States, Italy and Spain supplied acute and convalescent COVID-19 samples. The analysed material was cDNA or gDNA that came from T cells, B-cell-depleted T cells, or PBMCs.

V was clipped by 1 base and J by 7 bases, with 19 bases between them. The germline V gene encodes CDR1 KGHDR and CDR2 SFDVKD. This CDR3 has 17 residues. Repertoires were generated with immunoSEQ multiplex PCR, while TCRdb's copy carries only in-frame clones and drops some. The sample lists about 19,000 clones, 65% to 85% occurring once. V is TRBV24-1 and J is TRBJ2-1; TRBD2 is a possible D gene (6 bases). Sequencing was carried out using peripheral blood. The sequence was collected from a human donor in a cohort sampled during active COVID-19. The CDR3 DNA follows: TGTGCCACCAGTGATTTAGGCTTTACGGGAGTTGATAATGAGCAGTTCTTC. It encodes CATSDLGFTGVDNEQFF.